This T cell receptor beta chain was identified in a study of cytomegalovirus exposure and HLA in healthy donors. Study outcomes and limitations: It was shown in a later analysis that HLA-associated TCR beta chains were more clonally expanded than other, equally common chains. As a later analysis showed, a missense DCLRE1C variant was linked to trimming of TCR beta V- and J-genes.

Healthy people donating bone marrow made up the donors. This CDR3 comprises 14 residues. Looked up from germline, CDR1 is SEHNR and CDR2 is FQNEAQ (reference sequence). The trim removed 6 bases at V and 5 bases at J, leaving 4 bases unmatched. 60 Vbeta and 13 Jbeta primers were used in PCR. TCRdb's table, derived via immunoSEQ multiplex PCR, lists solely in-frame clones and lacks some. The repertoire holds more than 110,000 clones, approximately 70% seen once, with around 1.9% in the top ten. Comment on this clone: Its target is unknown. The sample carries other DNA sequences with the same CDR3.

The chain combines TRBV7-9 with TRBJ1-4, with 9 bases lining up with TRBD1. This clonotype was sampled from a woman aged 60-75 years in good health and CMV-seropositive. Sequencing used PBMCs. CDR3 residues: CASSRDRANEKLFF. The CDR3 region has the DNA TGTGCCAGCAGTCGGGACAGGGCGAATGAAAAACTGTTTTTT. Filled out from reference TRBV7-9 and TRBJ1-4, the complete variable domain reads DTGVSQNPRHKITKRGQNVTFRCDPISEHNRLYWYRQTLGQGPEFLTYFQNEAQLEKSRLLSDRFSAERPKGSFSTLEIQRTEQGDSAMYLCASSRDRANEKLFFGSGTQLSVL.